A selection of T cell receptor beta chains follows, all from one sample in a study of T cell clones after liver transplantation. Profiling relied on immunoSEQ multiplex PCR, and the TCRdb table lists in-frame clones only, not all of them. The table has under 20,000 clones, 88% seen once; the top ten hold over 10%. This specimen consisted of CD8+ T cells from blood, obtained before liver transplant. The receptors come from a human donor who received a liver transplant. The CDR3 runs from the conserved cysteine through the conserved F or W. A D gene is named only where the DNA matches it firmly.

TRBD1 | 13 | TRBV30 | CAWRGTGSTGYTF
. | 15 | TRBV6-6 | CASSSVDSYYNEQFF
. | 18 | TRBV7-2 | CASSLDPKDQPWSTEAFF
. | 12 | TRBV11-2 | CASSSPNYEQYF
TRBD1 | 17 | TRBV6-1 | CASSEYRVGTANEKLFF
. | 12 | TRBV4-1 | CASSQDGMQQYF
. | 13 | TRBV11-2 | CASSSNNRDTQYF
. | 14 | TRBV4-1 | CASSLGTGNTEAFF
TRBD2 | 17 | TRBV7-2 | CASSFSPTSLRTGELFF
. | 14 | TRBV7-2 | CASSLDPENYGYTF
TRBD1 | 17 | TRBV27 | CASSLGGTGFFQETQYF
. | 14 | TRBV29-1 | CSVEGLAIYNEQFF
. | 13 | TRBV11-2 | CASSFGGQYEQYF
TRBD2 | 16 | TRBV9 | CASSVAAGGNTGELFF
. | 18 | TRBV28 | CASSLILGQPYNTDTQYF
. | 15 | TRBV29-1 | CSVEDGTGGIGELFF
TRBD1 | 15 | TRBV28 | CASSSGTGWSDTQYF
. | 14 | TRBV15 | CATSRDLGANVLTF
. | 13 | TRBV2 | CASSVKRRETQYF
TRBD2 | 13 | TRBV25-1 | CASSELASGKQYF
TRBD1 | 14 | TRBV28 | CASRSGTGVTEAFF